This is a list of T cell receptor beta chains from one sample in a study of blood T cell repertoires in COVID-19. Method: immunoSEQ multiplex PCR; TCRdb's copy keeps in-frame clones and lacks some. Of around 60,000 clones listed, 70% to 90% are singletons. Input material: peripheral blood. The origin of the receptors is a human donor with active COVID-19. The donor label of this sample is uncertain. Both conserved end residues are part of each CDR3. Fields, in order: V gene, J gene, CDR3 protein.

>TRBV24-1|TRBJ1-2
CATSDFRGYGYTF
>TRBV10-1|TRBJ2-2
CASSNDRGTGELFF
>TRBV9|TRBJ1-6
CASSERADSYNSPLHF
>TRBV18|TRBJ1-2
CASSPPEGAFYGYTF
>TRBV9|TRBJ1-2
CASSSTGGYGYTF
>TRBV18|TRBJ2-7
CASSDLRTDNEQYF
>TRBV27|TRBJ1-2
CASRPTGGGYGYTF
>TRBV4-2|TRBJ1-4
CASSYQYRGYEKLFF
>TRBV7-3|TRBJ2-3
CASSSLAGGRDTQYF
>TRBV9|TRBJ1-6
CASSPRTGEGAPLHF
>TRBV9|TRBJ2-3
CASSVVDRGVPDTQYF
>TRBV6-2/TRBV6-3|TRBJ1-2
CASSYSQSNYGYTF
>TRBV3-1/TRBV3-2|TRBJ2-5
CASSPGLAGSRGTQYF
>TRBV11-2|TRBJ1-3
CASSLEGAYVNTIYF
>TRBV6-6|TRBJ2-5
CASSWTGEETQYF
>TRBV14|TRBJ2-7
CASSRQVFYEQYF
>TRBV14|TRBJ2-1
CASSQTSALYNEQFF
>TRBV7-9|TRBJ2-7
CASSSRTGIYEQYF
>TRBV12-5|TRBJ1-3
CASGPVIGNTIYF
>TRBV7-2|TRBJ2-7
CASSLGPGGEQYF
>TRBV30|TRBJ1-4
CAWSDRGDKELFF
>TRBV7-9|TRBJ2-3
CASSSGGPTDTQYF
>TRBV2|TRBJ1-5
CASSGQGGQPQHF
>TRBV7-2|TRBJ1-4
CASSQGQGGEKLFF
>TRBV4-1|TRBJ2-2
CASSHSSAENTGELFF
>TRBV14|TRBJ2-5
CASSRYRTGGEETQYF
>TRBV3-1/TRBV3-2|TRBJ1-1
CASRNTGTRNTEAFF
>TRBV10-1|TRBJ1-6
CASSPGGGPLHF
>TRBV28|TRBJ2-1
CASTAGGLRGSEQFF
>TRBV6-5|TRBJ1-1
CASSPDRNMNTEAFF
>TRBV19|TRBJ2-6
CASSIDSEISGANVLTF
>TRBV28|TRBJ2-3
CASSWVTGGAIADTQYF
>TRBV7-8|TRBJ2-2
CASSLVVQMNTGELFF
>TRBV6-4|TRBJ2-2
CASTTIPGAGELFF
>TRBV29-1|TRBJ1-1
CSVRVQMNTEAFF
>TRBV6-6|TRBJ1-5
CASSGSEGMNRALSGQPQHF
>TRBV19|TRBJ1-2
CASSPLDRLYGYTF
>TRBV5-6|TRBJ2-7
CASSHKTAAEQYF
>TRBV6-1|TRBJ2-5
CASSEVAGGGAQETQYF
>TRBV6-5|TRBJ2-1
CASSYSGGEQFF
>TRBV2|TRBJ1-2
CASSGTGIIYGYTF
>TRBV5-1|TRBJ2-1
CASSLVGLAGRALYNEQFF
>TRBV4-3|TRBJ2-7
CASSQERGFHEQYF